The 14 T cell receptor beta chains reported below all come from one sample, sequenced in a study of blood T cells in healthy people across ages. Together with a sample-barcoded 5' primer, a J-beta primer mix was included in a second PCR lasting about 7 to 12 cycles. TCRdb passed the 5' RACE reads through MiXCR, listing each CDR3 protein once. This table has roughly 1.5 million distinct CDR3 sequences, around 40% appearing once. The material sequenced was blood. These receptors all come from a young woman in good health.

The chain has TRBV10-3 and TRBJ1-1; D not resolved. Germline V CDR1 and CDR2: ENHRY, SYGVKD. CDR3 length: 15 amino acids. V lost 10 bases to trimming and J lost 0 bases, with 18 bases between them. CDR3 nucleotides: TGTGCCACCCGAGGGTCGGAAGCGATGAACACTGAAGCTTTCTTT. It translates to CATRGSEAMNTEAFF.

This clonotype has just a few counts. This sequence joins TRBV29-1 and TRBJ2-5; tentative D call: TRBD1 (5 bases). V was clipped by 4 bases and J by 5 bases, with 11 bases between them. The CDR3 has 12 residues. Germline V lookup: CDR1 SQVTM, CDR2 ANQGSEA. The CDR3 coding sequence is TGCAGCGTTGGCGACAGAAGGGAGACCCAGTACTTC. Translated: CSVGDRRETQYF.

The rearrangement joins TRBV20-1 to TRBJ1-2; TRBD1 aligns across 7 bases. Germline V gives CDR1 DFQATT, CDR2 SNEGSKA (reference sequence). The CDR3 has 12 residues. The V and J ends lost 5 bases and 7 bases, in that order; junction bases with no gene match: 7. The CDR3 DNA reads TGCAGTGCTTTACAGGGGTCCGGTGGCTACACCTTC. Protein sequence: CSALQGSGGYTF.

The chain couples TRBV4-3 to TRBJ1-4; 9 bases map to TRBD1. Germline CDR1 LGHNA, CDR2 YSLEER. The CDR3 extends over 15 amino acids. V trimming: 1 base; J trimming: 8 bases; junction bases outside the gene matches: 5. The CDR3: CASSQGQGVKEKLFF. In DNA form, the CDR3 reads TGCGCCAGCAGCCAAGGACAGGGGGTAAAAGAAAAACTGTTTTTT.

This clonotype was recorded a few times. The chain is built from TRBV28 and TRBJ2-7, with 7 bases aligning to TRBD1. Germline-derived CDR1 and CDR2 are MDHEN and SYDVKM. This CDR3 has 14 amino acids. Trimming cost V 6 bases and J 3 bases; bases outside gene matches: 8. CDR3: CASRRRDRDYEQYF. The DNA of the CDR3 is TGTGCCAGCAGACGAAGAGACAGGGACTACGAGCAGTACTTC.

V and J are TRBV7-2 and TRBJ2-1; 9 nucleotides agree with TRBD2. The trim removed 11 bases at V and 7 bases at J, leaving 12 bases unmatched. Germline-derived CDR1 and CDR2 are SGHTA and FQGNSA. There are 14 residues in the CDR3. The CDR3 region has the DNA TGTGCCGGAGACGGCGGGAGGGCCCTGAATGAGCAGTTCTTC. This encodes CAGDGGRALNEQFF.

This chain joins TRBV12-3 or TRBV12-4 and TRBJ1-2, with a tentative D call TRBD1 (5 bases). V gave up 4 bases and J gave up 5 bases, with 11 bases separating them. CDR3 length equals 13 residues. The CDR3 sequence is CASSSSGTYGYTF. CDR3 nucleotides: TGTGCCAGCAGTTCATCCGGGACGTATGGCTACACCTTC.

The chain uses TRBV27 and TRBJ2-1; weak D call: TRBD2 (5 bases). Deletions cut 0 bases from V and 10 bases from J, with 10 bases between. Germline V gives CDR1 MNHEY, CDR2 SMNVEV (reference sequence). The length of the CDR3 is 13 residues. CDR3 DNA: TGTGCCAGCAGTTTATCAGGGAGTTGGGAGCAGTTCTTC. Its protein is CASSLSGSWEQFF.

V gene TRBV7-3 combines with J gene TRBJ1-1; a possible D gene is TRBD1 (5 bases). CDR1 SGHTA and CDR2 FQGTGA come from the germline V gene. The CDR3 is 13 residues long. V was cut by 5 bases and J by 1 base, with 8 bases left in between. Here the CDR3 reads CASSHDRNTEAFF. The CDR3 DNA reads as TGTGCCAGCAGCCACGACAGGAACACTGAAGCTTTCTTT. Full variable domain (outside the CDR3, taken from reference TRBV7-3 and TRBJ1-1): GAGVSQTPSNKVTEKGKYVELRCDPISGHTALYWYRQSLGQGPEFLIYFQGTGAADDSGLPNDRFFAVRPEGSVSTLKIQRTERGDSAVYLCASSHDRNTEAFFGQGTRLTVV.

The V and J genes are TRBV7-3 and TRBJ1-1; D gene uncertain. Trimming stripped 1 base from V and 8 bases from J, with 11 bases between. The germline V gene has CDR1 SGHTA and CDR2 FQGTGA. CDR3 length: 13 amino acids. The CDR3 nucleotides are TGTGCCAGCAGCTTAAGGATGGGCGCGGAAGCTTTCTTT. The encoded protein is CASSLRMGAEAFF. The complete variable domain, with remaining parts taken from reference TRBV7-3 and TRBJ1-1, reads GAGVSQTPSNKVTEKGKYVELRCDPISGHTALYWYRQSLGQGPEFLIYFQGTGAADDSGLPNDRFFAVRPEGSVSTLKIQRTERGDSAVYLCASSLRMGAEAFFGQGTRLTVV.

This clonotype was seen more than once but under ten times. The chain employs TRBV29-1 and TRBJ2-5; TRBD2 agrees at 7 bases. Germline loops: CDR1 SQVTM, CDR2 ANQGSEA. The trim removed 7 bases at V and 1 base at J, leaving 3 bases unmatched. The CDR3 has 12 amino acids. CDR3 loop: CSAGGLQETQYF. CDR3 nucleotide sequence: TGCAGCGCGGGGGGACTCCAAGAGACCCAGTACTTC.

The rearrangement joins TRBV6-5 to TRBJ2-7, with 8 bases that match TRBD1. The germline V gene has CDR1 MNHEY and CDR2 SVGAGI. The CDR3 extends over 15 amino acids. V dropped 5 bases and J dropped 1; count of bases not matched to a gene: 7. In DNA, the CDR3 is TGTGCCAGCAGTCGTCAGGGGGCCAGGTCCTACGAGCAGTACTTC. Protein product: CASSRQGARSYEQYF.

This clonotype occurred a few times. The chain joins TRBV28 to TRBJ2-3; possibly TRBD2 for D (6 bases). The CDR3 contains 13 residues. V was clipped by 10 bases and J by 2 bases, with 13 bases between them. Germline CDR1 MDHEN, CDR2 SYDVKM. CDR3 in DNA: TGTGCCATTCTCGGACTAACCACAGATACGCAGTATTTT. Translating it yields CAILGLTTDTQYF.

CDR3: CASSFTPPSRDYGYTF. For the CDR3, the DNA is TGTGCCAGCAGCTTCACCCCTCCATCCAGGGACTATGGCTACACCTTC. The chain carries TRBV7-9 and TRBJ1-2; a weak D match, TRBD1 (5 bases). CDR3 length: 16 amino acids. With 3 bases removed from V and 3 bases from J, the gap between germline ends came to 17 bases. CDR1 is SEHNR and CDR2 is FQNEAQ in the germline V gene (reference sequence).